The TCR beta chain described here comes from a study of T cells in narcolepsy. The protocol was immunoSEQ multiplex PCR, while the TCRdb copy is restricted to in-frame clones and leaves out a portion. Among around 31,000 clones listed, 80% to 85% were seen once. The CDR3 consists of 15 residues. Germline V gene data show CDR1 as SGHTA and CDR2 as FQGNSA. Deletions cut 8 bases from V and 4 bases from J, with 17 bases between. The receptor comes from a human donor with narcolepsy. The sequenced sample was CD45RA- memory CD4+ T cells from PBMCs. The chain links TRBV7-2 to TRBJ1-4, with no clear D. Here the CDR3 DNA reads TGTGCCAGCGGGTACCGAGGGCAGTATAATGAAAAACTGTTTTTT. It encodes CASGYRGQYNEKLFF.